This T cell receptor beta chain derives from a study of cytomegalovirus exposure and HLA in healthy donors. Study-level points and caveats: Later analysis suggested most CMV-associated TCR beta chains were HLA-restricted.

60 Vbeta and 13 Jbeta primers were used in PCR. Repertoires were generated with immunoSEQ multiplex PCR, while TCRdb's copy carries only in-frame clones and drops some. The repertoire holds 95,000 to 100,000 clones, with 60% to 85% as singletons. V was clipped by 4 bases and J by 4 bases; unmatched bases: 6. The CDR3 runs 14 residues. Germline CDR1 and CDR2: SGHRS and YFSETQ. On this clone itself: Its antigen is currently unknown.

The chain has TRBV5-1 and TRBJ1-1; 8 bases are a match to TRBD1. Input material: PBMCs. The origin of this receptor is a man in his 60s in good health and CMV-seropositive. The DNA for the CDR3 is TGCGCCAGCAGCATCGACAGGGGAGGCACTGAAGCTTTCTTT. Amino acids: CASSIDRGGTEAFF.